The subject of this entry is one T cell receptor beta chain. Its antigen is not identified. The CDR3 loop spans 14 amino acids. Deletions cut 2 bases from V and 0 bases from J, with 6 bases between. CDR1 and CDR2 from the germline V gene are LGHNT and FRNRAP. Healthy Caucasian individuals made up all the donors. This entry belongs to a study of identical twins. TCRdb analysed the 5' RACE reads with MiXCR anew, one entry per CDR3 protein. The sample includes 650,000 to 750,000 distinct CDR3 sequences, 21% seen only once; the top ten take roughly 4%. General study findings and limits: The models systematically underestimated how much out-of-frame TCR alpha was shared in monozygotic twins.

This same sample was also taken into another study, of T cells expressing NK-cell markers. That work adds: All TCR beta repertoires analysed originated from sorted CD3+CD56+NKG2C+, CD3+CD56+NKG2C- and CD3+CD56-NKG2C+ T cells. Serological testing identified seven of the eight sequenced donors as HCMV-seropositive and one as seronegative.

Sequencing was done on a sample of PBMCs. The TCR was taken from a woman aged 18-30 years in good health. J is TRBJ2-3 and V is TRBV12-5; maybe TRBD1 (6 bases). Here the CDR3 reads CASGLTGSTDTQYF. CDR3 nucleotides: TGTGCTAGTGGTTTGACAGGGAGCACAGATACGCAGTATTTT.